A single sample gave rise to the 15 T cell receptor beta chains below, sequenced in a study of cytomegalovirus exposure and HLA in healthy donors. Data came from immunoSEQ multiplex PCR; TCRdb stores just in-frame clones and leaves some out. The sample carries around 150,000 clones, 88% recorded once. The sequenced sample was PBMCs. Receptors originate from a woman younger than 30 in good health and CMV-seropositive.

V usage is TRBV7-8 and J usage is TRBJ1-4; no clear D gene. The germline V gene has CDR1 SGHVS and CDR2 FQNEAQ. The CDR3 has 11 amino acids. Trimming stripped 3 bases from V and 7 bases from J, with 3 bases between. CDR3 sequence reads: CASSFGEKLFF. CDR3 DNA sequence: TGTGCCAGCAGCTTCGGTGAAAAACTGTTTTTT.

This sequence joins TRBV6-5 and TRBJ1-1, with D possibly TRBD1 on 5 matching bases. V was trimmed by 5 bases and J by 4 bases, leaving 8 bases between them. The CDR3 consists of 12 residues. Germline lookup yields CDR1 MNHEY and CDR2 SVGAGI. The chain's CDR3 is CASSPGFTEAFF. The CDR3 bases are TGTGCCAGCAGTCCAGGGTTCACTGAAGCTTTCTTT.

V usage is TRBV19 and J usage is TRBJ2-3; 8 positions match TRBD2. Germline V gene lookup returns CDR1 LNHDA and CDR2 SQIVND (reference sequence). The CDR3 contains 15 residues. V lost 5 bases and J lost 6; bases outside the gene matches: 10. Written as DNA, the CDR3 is TGTGCCAGTAGTGTTCGGGAGGGCCTGGCGGATACGCAGTATTTT. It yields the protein CASSVREGLADTQYF.

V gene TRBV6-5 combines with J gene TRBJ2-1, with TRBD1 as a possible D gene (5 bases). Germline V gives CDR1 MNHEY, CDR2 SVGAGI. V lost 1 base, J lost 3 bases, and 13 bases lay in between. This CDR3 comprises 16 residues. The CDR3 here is CASSYLRTQYYNEQFF. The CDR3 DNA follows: TGTGCCAGCAGTTACTTACGGACACAATACTACAATGAGCAGTTCTTC.

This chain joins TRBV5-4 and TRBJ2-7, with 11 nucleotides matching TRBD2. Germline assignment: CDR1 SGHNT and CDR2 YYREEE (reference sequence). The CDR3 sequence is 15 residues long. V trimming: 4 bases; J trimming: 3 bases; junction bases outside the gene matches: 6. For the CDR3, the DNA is TGTGCCAGCAGCCAGGGACTAGCGGAAAACTACGAGCAGTACTTC. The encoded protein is CASSQGLAENYEQYF.

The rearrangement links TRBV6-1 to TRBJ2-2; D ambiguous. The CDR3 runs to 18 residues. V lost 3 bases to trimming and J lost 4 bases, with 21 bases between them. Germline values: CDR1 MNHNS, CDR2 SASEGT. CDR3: CASSDIPPGTVSTGELFF. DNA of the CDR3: TGTGCCAGCAGTGATATCCCCCCGGGTACGGTTAGCACCGGGGAGCTGTTTTTT.

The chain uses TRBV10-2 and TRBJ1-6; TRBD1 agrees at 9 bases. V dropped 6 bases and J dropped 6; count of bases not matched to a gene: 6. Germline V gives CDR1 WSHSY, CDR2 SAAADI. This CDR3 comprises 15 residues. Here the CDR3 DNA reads TGCGCCAGCAGAGGCCGGGACAGGGCTAATTCACCCCTCCACTTT. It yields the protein CASRGRDRANSPLHF.

The CDR3 is CASNRLSTGELFF. The CDR3 DNA sequence: TGTGCCAGCAACCGACTTAGCACCGGGGAGCTGTTTTTT. The gene calls are TRBV9 and TRBJ2-2; unclear D gene. Germline CDR1 reads SGDLS; CDR2 reads YYNGEE. V lost 6 bases, J lost 4 bases, and 10 bases lay in between. This CDR3 is 13 amino acids long.

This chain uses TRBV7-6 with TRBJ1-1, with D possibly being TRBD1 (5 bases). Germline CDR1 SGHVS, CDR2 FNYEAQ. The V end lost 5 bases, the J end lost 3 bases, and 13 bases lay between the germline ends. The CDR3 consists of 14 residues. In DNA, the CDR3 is TGTGCCAGCAGCGTAAATTTCAGGGACACTGAAGCTTTCTTT. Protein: CASSVNFRDTEAFF.

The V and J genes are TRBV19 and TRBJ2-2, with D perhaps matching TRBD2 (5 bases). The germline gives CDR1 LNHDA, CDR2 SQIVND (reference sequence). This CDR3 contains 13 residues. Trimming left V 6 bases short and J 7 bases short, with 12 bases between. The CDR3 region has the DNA TGTGCCAGTAGCCCTGTGGGAGTCGGGGAGCTGTTTTTT. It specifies CASSPVGVGELFF.

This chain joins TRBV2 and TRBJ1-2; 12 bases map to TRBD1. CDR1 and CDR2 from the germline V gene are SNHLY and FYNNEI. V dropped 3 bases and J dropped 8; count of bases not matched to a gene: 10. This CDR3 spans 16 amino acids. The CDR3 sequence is CASSDYPGQGAPGYTF. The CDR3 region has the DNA TGTGCCAGCAGTGATTATCCGGGACAGGGGGCGCCCGGCTACACCTTC.

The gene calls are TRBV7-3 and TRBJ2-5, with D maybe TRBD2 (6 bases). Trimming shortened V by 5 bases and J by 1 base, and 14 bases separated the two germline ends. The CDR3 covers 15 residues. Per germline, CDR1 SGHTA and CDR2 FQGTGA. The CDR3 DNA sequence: TGTGCCAGCAGCGTCGGGAGTTGGGGCCAAGAGACCCAGTACTTC. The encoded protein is CASSVGSWGQETQYF. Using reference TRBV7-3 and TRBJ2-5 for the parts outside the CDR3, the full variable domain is GAGVSQTPSNKVTEKGKYVELRCDPISGHTALYWYRQSLGQGPEFLIYFQGTGAADDSGLPNDRFFAVRPEGSVSTLKIQRTERGDSAVYLCASSVGSWGQETQYFGPGTRLLVL.

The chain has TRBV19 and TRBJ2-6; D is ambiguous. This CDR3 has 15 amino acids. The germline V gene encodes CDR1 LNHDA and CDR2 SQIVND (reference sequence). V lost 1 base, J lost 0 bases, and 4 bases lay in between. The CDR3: CASSIGGSGANVLTF. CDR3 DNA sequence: TGTGCCAGTAGTATAGGCGGCTCTGGGGCCAACGTCCTGACTTTC.

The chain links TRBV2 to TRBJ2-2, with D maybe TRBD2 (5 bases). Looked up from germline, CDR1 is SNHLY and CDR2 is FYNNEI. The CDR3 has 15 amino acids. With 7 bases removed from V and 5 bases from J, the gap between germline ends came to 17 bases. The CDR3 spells CASTPRRTGTGELFF. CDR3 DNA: TGTGCCAGCACCCCCCGCAGGACGGGGACCGGGGAGCTGTTTTTT.

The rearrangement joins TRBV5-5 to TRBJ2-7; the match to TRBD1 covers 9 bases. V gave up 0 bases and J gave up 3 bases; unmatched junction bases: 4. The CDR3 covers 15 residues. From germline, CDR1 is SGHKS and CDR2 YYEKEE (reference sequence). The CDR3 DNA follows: TGTGCCAGCAGCTTGGAGACAGGGGGTCACTACGAGCAGTACTTC. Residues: CASSLETGGHYEQYF.